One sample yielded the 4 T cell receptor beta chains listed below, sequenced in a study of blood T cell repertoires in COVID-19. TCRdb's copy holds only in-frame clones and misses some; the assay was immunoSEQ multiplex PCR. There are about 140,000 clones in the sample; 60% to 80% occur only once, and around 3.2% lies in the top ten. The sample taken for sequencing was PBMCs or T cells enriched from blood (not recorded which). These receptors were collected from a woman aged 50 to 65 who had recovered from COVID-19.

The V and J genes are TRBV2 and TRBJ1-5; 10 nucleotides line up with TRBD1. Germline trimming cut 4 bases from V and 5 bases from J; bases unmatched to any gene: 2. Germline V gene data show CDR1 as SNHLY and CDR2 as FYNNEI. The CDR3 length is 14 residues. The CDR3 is CASSAGQGDQPQHF. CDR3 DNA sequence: TGTGCCAGCAGTGCAGGACAGGGGGATCAGCCCCAGCATTTT.

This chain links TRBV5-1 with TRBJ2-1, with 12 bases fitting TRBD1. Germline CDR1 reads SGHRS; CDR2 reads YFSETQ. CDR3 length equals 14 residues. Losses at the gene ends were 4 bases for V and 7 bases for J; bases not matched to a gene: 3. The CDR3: CASSRDRGLNEQFF. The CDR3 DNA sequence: TGCGCCAGCAGCAGGGACAGGGGGCTAAATGAGCAGTTCTTC.

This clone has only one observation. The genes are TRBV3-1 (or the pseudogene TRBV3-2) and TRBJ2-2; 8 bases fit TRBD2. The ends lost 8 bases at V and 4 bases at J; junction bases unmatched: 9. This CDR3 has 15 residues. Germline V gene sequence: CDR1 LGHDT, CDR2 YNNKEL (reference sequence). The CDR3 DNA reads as TGTGCCAGCCGGGACACGGGAGGGCCCACCGGGGAGCTGTTTTTT. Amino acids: CASRDTGGPTGELFF.

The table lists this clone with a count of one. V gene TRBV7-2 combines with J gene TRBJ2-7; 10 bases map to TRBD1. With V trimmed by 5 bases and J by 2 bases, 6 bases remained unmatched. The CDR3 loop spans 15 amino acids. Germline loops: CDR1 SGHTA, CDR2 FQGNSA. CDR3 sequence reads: CASSPGTGVAYEQYF. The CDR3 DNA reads TGTGCCAGCAGCCCCGGGACAGGGGTCGCCTACGAGCAGTACTTC.